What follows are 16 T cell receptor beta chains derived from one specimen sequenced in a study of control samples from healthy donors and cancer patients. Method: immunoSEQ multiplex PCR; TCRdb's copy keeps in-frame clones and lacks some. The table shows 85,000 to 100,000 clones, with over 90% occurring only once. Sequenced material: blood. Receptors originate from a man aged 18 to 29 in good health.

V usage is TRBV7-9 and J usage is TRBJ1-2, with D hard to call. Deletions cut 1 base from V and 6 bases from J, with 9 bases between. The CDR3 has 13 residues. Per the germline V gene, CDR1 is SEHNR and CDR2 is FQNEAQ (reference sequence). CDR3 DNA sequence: TGTGCCAGCAGCTTAGGTCCGAGGGATGGCTACACCTTC. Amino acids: CASSLGPRDGYTF.

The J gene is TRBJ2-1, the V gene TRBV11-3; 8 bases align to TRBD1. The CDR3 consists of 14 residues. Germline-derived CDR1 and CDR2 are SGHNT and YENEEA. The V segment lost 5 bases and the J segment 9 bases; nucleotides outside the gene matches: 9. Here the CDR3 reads CASSQSQGASEQFF. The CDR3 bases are TGTGCCAGCAGCCAATCCCAGGGGGCGAGTGAGCAGTTCTTC.

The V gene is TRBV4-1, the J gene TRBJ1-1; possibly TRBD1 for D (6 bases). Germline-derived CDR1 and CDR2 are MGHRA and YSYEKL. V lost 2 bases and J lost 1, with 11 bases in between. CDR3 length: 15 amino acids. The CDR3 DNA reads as TGCGCCAGCAGCCAATCTTACAGGGAGAACACTGAAGCTTTCTTT. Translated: CASSQSYRENTEAFF.

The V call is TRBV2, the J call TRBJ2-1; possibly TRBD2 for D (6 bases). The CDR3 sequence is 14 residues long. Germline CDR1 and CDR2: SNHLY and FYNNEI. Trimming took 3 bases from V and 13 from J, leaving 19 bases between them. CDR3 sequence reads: CASSDGTGDFFQFF. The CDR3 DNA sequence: TGTGCCAGCAGTGATGGGACTGGAGACTTCTTTCAGTTCTTC.

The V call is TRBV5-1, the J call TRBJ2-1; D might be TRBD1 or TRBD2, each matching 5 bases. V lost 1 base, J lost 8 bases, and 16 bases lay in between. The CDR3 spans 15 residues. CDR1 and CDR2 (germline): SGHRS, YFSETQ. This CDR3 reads CASSLSGTRRDEQFF. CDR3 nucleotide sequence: TGCGCCAGCAGCTTGTCCGGGACCCGACGCGATGAGCAGTTCTTC. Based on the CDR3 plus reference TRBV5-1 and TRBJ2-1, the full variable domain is KAGVTQTPRYLIKTRGQQVTLSCSPISGHRSVSWYQQTPGQGLQFLFEYFSETQRNKGNFPGRFSGRQFSNSRSEMNVSTLELGDSALYLCASSLSGTRRDEQFFGPGTRLTVL.

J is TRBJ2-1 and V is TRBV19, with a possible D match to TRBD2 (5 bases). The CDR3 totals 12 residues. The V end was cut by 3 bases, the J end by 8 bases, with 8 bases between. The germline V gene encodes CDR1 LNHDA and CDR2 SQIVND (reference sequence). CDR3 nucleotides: TGTGCCAGTAGTATGGGAGTTGATGAGCAGTTCTTC. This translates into CASSMGVDEQFF.

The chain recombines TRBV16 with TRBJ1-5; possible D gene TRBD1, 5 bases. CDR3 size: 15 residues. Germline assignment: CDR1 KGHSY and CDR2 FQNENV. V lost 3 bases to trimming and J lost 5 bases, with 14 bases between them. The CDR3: CASSHPGDGDQPQHF. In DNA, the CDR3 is TGTGCCAGCAGCCACCCGGGGGACGGGGATCAGCCCCAGCATTTT. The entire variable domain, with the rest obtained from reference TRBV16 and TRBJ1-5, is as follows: GEEVAQTPKHLVRGEGQKAKLYCAPIKGHSYVFWYQQVLKNEFKFLISFQNENVFDETGMPKERFSAKCLPNSPCSLEIQATKLEDSAVYFCASSHPGDGDQPQHFGDGTRLSIL.

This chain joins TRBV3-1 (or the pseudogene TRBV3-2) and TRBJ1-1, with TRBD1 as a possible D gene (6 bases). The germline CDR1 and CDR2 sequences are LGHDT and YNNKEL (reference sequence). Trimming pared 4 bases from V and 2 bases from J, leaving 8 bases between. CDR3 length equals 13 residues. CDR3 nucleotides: TGTGCCAGCAGCCTCGGGGGCAACACTGAAGCTTTCTTT. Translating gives CASSLGGNTEAFF.

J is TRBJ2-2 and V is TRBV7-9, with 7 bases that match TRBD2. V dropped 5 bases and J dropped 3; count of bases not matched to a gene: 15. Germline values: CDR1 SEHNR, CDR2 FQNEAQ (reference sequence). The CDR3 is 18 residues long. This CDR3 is CASSPRWDYQADTGELFF. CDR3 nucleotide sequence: TGTGCCAGCAGCCCCCGCTGGGACTATCAGGCGGACACCGGGGAGCTGTTTTTT.

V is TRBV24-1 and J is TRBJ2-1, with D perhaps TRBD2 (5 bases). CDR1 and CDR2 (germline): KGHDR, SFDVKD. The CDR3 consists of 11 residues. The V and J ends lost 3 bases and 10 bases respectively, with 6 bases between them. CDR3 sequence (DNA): TGTGCCACCAGTGATCGGGGAGAGCAGTTCTTC. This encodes CATSDRGEQFF.

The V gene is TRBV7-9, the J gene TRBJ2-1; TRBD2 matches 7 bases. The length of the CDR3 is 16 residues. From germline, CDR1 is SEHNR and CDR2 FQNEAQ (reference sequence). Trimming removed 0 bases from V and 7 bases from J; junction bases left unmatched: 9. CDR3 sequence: CASSLALRGGQNEQFF. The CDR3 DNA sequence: TGTGCCAGCAGCTTAGCCCTTCGCGGGGGTCAAAATGAGCAGTTCTTC.

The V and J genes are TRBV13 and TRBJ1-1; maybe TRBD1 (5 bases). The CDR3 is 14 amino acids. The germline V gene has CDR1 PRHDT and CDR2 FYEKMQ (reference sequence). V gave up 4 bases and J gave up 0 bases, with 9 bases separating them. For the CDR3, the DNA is TGTGCCAGCAGCTGGCGGGGGATGAACACTGAAGCTTTCTTT. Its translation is CASSWRGMNTEAFF.

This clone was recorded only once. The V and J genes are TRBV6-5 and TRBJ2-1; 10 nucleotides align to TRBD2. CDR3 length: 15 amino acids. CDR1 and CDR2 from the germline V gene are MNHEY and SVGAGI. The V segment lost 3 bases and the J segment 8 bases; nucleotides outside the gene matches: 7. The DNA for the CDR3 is TGTGCCAGCAGTTATCAGCGGGAGGGCCTGTATGAGCAGTTCTTC. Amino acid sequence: CASSYQREGLYEQFF.

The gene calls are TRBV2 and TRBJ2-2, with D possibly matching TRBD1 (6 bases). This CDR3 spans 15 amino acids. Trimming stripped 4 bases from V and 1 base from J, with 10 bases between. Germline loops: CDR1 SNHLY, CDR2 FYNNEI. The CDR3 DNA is TGTGCCAGCAGTGGTCGGACAGAGAACACCGGGGAGCTGTTTTTT. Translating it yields CASSGRTENTGELFF.

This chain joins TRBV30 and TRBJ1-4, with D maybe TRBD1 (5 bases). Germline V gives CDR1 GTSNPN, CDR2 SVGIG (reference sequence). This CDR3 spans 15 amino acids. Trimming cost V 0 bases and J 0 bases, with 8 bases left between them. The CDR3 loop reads CAWSVQGTTNEKLFF. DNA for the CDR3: TGTGCCTGGAGTGTTCAGGGAACAACTAATGAAAAACTGTTTTTT.

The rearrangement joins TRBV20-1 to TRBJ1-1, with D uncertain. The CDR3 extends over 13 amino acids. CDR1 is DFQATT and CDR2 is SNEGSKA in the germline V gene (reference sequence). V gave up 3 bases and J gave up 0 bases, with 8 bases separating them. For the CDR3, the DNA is TGCAGTGCTAGTTGGGGTATGAACACTGAAGCTTTCTTT. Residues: CSASWGMNTEAFF.